Each of the 9 T cell receptor beta chains below was sequenced from the same sample in a study of OX40 agonist ivuxolimab in advanced cancers. Generated by immunoSEQ multiplex PCR, the TCRdb table keeps only in-frame clones and is missing some. The table shows 15,000 to 20,000 clones, with approximately 92% occurring only once. This material consisted of CD4+ or CD8+ T cells sorted from blood, taken in a trial of the OX40 agonist ivuxolimab. All receptors derive from an adult with an advanced solid tumor such as melanoma, head and neck, liver or kidney cancer.

This clone appeared once. This chain uses TRBV19 with TRBJ1-4; D gene unclear. V lost 2 bases to trimming and J lost 2 bases, with 12 bases between them. Germline assignment: CDR1 LNHDA and CDR2 SQIVND (reference sequence). The CDR3 is 16 amino acids. The DNA of the CDR3 is TGTGCCAGTAGTATAAGTGGCACAGCCACTAATGAAAAACTGTTTTTT. Protein product: CASSISGTATNEKLFF.

Regarding this clone: Other DNA sequences from this sample encode an identical CDR3 as well. CDR3 sequence reads: CASSAQLTGVGAFF. CDR3 in DNA: TGTGCCAGCAGCGCGCAACTGACAGGGGTGGGCGCTTTCTTT. The chain joins TRBV7-8 to TRBJ1-1; 8 nucleotides align to TRBD1. The germline V gene has CDR1 SGHVS and CDR2 FQNEAQ. J was trimmed by 11 bases and V by 5 bases; bases with no gene match: 13. The CDR3 contains 14 residues.

The chain couples TRBV27 to TRBJ2-1; 14 bases align to TRBD2. Germline V CDR1 and CDR2: MNHEY, SMNVEV (reference sequence). CDR3 length: 15 residues. Trimming cost V 4 bases and J 6 bases; bases outside gene matches: 2. The CDR3 coding sequence is TGTGCCAGCAGTTCCGGGACTAGCGGGAGCAATGAGCAGTTCTTC. It yields the protein CASSSGTSGSNEQFF.

The chain combines TRBV7-9 with TRBJ1-2; TRBD1 matches at 9 bases. CDR3 length: 15 amino acids. Per the germline V gene, CDR1 is SEHNR and CDR2 is FQNEAQ (reference sequence). The V gene end was trimmed by 5 bases and the J gene end by 8 bases; junction bases not matched to a gene: 12. The CDR3, as DNA: TGTGCCAGCAGCCTGGGACAGGGAATAAGTGGGGGCTACACCTTC. Translated: CASSLGQGISGGYTF. The full variable domain, its missing parts supplied by reference TRBV7-9 and TRBJ1-2, is DTGVSQNPRHKITKRGQNVTFRCDPISEHNRLYWYRQTLGQGPEFLTYFQNEAQLEKSRLLSDRFSAERPKGSFSTLEIQRTEQGDSAMYLCASSLGQGISGGYTFGSGTRLTVV.

The chain carries TRBV6-1 and TRBJ2-5; TRBD1 might be the D (6 bases). This CDR3 has 15 residues. The germline gives CDR1 MNHNS, CDR2 SASEGT. With 6 bases removed from V and 7 bases from J, the gap between germline ends came to 21 bases. The CDR3 region is CASSPGHPNLGTQYF. CDR3 DNA sequence: TGTGCCAGCAGCCCGGGACACCCAAACCTCGGGACCCAGTACTTC.

The chain employs TRBV7-9 and TRBJ2-1, with 10 bases that match TRBD2. The CDR3 runs 15 residues. Germline V CDR1 and CDR2: SEHNR, FQNEAQ (reference sequence). V gave up 5 bases and J gave up 4 bases; unmatched junction bases: 5. The CDR3 region is CASSPSSGSYNEQFF. Written as DNA, the CDR3 is TGTGCCAGCAGCCCGTCTAGCGGGAGTTACAATGAGCAGTTCTTC.

This clone was detected only a few times. The chain couples TRBV19 to TRBJ1-2; no firm D call. Germline CDR1 and CDR2: LNHDA and SQIVND (reference sequence). The CDR3 contains 14 residues. Deletions cut 5 bases from V and 6 bases from J, with 16 bases between. The CDR3 region is CASSRLLGSNGYTF. The CDR3 bases are TGTGCCAGTAGTCGACTGCTGGGGTCAAATGGCTACACCTTC.

This chain links TRBV19 with TRBJ1-5; TRBD1 is a possible D gene (5 bases). Deletions cut 1 base from V and 5 bases from J, with 12 bases between. The germline CDR1 and CDR2 sequences are LNHDA and SQIVND (reference sequence). The CDR3 is 15 amino acids. The CDR3: CASSIVSGGDQPQHF. The CDR3 DNA reads as TGTGCCAGTAGTATAGTCTCGGGGGGGGATCAGCCCCAGCATTTT.

The genes are TRBV5-1 and TRBJ1-1, with D possibly matching TRBD1 (5 bases). The CDR3 has 14 amino acids. Germline assignment: CDR1 SGHRS and CDR2 YFSETQ. V was cut by 0 bases and J by 3 bases, with 9 bases left in between. The CDR3 protein is CASSLGGAYTEAFF. CDR3 in DNA: TGCGCCAGCAGCTTGGGAGGGGCCTACACTGAAGCTTTCTTT.